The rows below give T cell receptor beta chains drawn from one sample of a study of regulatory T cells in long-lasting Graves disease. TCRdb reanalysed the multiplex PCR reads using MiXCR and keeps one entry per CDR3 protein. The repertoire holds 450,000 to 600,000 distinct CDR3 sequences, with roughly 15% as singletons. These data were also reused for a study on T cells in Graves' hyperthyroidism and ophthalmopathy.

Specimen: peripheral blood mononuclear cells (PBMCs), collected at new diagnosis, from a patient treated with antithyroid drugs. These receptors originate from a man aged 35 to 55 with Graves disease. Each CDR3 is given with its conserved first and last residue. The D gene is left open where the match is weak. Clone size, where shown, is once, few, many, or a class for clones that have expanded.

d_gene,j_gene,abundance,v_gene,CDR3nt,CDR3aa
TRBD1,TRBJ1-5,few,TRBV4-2,TGTGCCAGCAGCCAAGTAGGACAGGGGGAAGGGGAGCCCCAGCATTTT,CASSQVGQGEGEPQHF
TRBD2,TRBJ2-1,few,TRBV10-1,TGCGCCAGCAGTGACCCTGCCTCGGGACTAGTGGGCAATGAGCAGTTCTTC,CASSDPASGLVGNEQFF
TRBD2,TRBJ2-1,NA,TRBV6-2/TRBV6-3,TGTGCCAGCAGTTACATGGGGGGGGTTGGTTCCTACAATGAGCAGTTCTTC,CASSYMGGVGSYNEQFF
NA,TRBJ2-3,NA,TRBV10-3,TGTACCATCAGTGAGTCGACTTTCCCAGATACGCAGTATTTT,CTISESTFPDTQYF
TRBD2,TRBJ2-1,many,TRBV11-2,TGTGCCAGCAGCTTCGAGGTTAGCGGGCTTGGCTTCAATGAGCAGTTCTTC,CASSFEVSGLGFNEQFF
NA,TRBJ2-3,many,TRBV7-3,TGTGCCAGCAGCTTGACAGAAGACTATACGCAGTATTTT,CASSLTEDYTQYF
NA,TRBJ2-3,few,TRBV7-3,TGTGCCAGCAGCTTAAGAGGGGACACCACAGATACGCAGTATTTT,CASSLRGDTTDTQYF
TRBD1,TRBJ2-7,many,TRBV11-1,TGTGCCAGCAGCTTTGACAGGGGCTACGAGCAGTACTTC,CASSFDRGYEQYF
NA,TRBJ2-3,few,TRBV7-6,TGTGCCAGCACCTCAATGGGGGGCACAGATACGCAGTATTTT,CASTSMGGTDTQYF
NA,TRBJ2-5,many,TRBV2,TGTGCCAGCGGCACGGCAGAGACCCAGTACTTC,CASGTAETQYF
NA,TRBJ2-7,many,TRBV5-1,TGCGCCAGCAGCCCGGCCGGCCAAAGGGGCTACGAGCAGTACTTC,CASSPAGQRGYEQYF
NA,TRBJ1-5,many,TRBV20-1,TGCAGTGCTAGTCGGACCAGCAATCAGCCCCAGCATTTT,CSASRTSNQPQHF
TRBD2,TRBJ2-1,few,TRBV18,TGTGCCAGCTCACCACCGGCTAGCGGGAGCCCCTACAATGAGCAGTTCTTC,CASSPPASGSPYNEQFF
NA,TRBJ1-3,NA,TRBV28,TGTGCCAGCAGTTTCTTAGACACCATATATTTT,CASSFLDTIYF
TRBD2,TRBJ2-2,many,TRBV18,TGTGCCAGCTCACCCCTGTGGGGGGGAAGGACCGGGGAGCTGTTTTTT,CASSPLWGGRTGELFF
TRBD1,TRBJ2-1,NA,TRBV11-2,TGTGCCAGCAGCTCCTCCGGGACAGGCTTCGATGAGCAGTTCTTC,CASSSSGTGFDEQFF
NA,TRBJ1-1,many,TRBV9,TGTGCCAGCAGCGTAGGGCCACAGAGCGCTGAAGCTTTCTTT,CASSVGPQSAEAFF
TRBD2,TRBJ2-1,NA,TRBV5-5,TGTGCCAGCAGCTTTCTAGCGGGAGGGTTGCGGGAGTTCTTC,CASSFLAGGLREFF
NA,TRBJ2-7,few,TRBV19,TGTGCCAGTAGTATGGGTCCCAGTGACGAGCAGTACTTC,CASSMGPSDEQYF
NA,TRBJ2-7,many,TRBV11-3,TGTGCCAGCAGCTTAGCGGGAGTGGCCTACGAGCAGTACTTC,CASSLAGVAYEQYF
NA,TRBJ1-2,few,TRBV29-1,TGCAGCGTTGAAGGTGGGGGAAGTAGAGGCTACACCTTC,CSVEGGGSRGYTF
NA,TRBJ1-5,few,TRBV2,TGTGCCAGCCTGTGGGGGCTAGGGCAGCCCCAGCATTTT,CASLWGLGQPQHF
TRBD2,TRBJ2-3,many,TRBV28,TGTGCCAGCAGTTTGCCTGGGGTAGCGGGAGAAGATACGCAGTATTTT,CASSLPGVAGEDTQYF
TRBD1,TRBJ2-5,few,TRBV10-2,TGCGCCAGCAGTGAAGGTTGGGGCAGGGGGCTCGGTGAGACCCAGTACTTC,CASSEGWGRGLGETQYF
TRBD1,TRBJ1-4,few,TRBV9,TGTGCCAGCAGCGCGAAAGAAGGGACAGCGTGGGACAGACTGTTTTTT,CASSAKEGTAWDRLFF
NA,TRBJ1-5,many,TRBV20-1,TGCAGTGCTAGAGGACTCATCAATCAGCCCCAGCATTTT,CSARGLINQPQHF
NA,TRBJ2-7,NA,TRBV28,TGTGCCAGCAGTTTAGCAGGCCTGAACTCCTACGAGCAGTACTTC,CASSLAGLNSYEQYF
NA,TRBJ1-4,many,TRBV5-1,TGCGCCAGCAGCTTATCCCCAAGTGAAAAACTGTTTTTT,CASSLSPSEKLFF
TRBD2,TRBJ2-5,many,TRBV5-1,TGCGCCAGCAGCCCCGGACTAGCGGGCCTCCAAGAGACCCAGTACTTC,CASSPGLAGLQETQYF
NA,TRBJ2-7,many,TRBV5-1,TGCGCCAGCAGTTCAGACCTGACAGACTCCTGCGAGCAGTACTTC,CASSSDLTDSCEQYF